These T cell receptor beta chains were read from a single sample in a study of blood T cell repertoires in COVID-19. Sequencing was performed with immunoSEQ multiplex PCR; in TCRdb, only in-frame clones are kept and a portion is missing. The data show around 180,000 clones, with roughly 88% seen just once and more than 3% held by the top ten. Sequenced input: peripheral blood. These receptors all come from a man aged 55 to 70 with acute or convalescent COVID-19. Both conserved end residues are part of each CDR3. Fields, in order: clone size, V gene, D gene, J gene, CDR3 protein, CDR3 DNA. D genes are given only for firm matches. Only some rows state a clone size, as once, few, many or a class for expanded clones.

NA	TRBV4-2	NA	TRBJ1-6	CASSQGTGAPPPLHF	TGTGCCAGCAGCCAAGGAACCGGAGCCCCTCCACCCCTCCACTTT
NA	TRBV7-8	NA	TRBJ1-4	CASSLGTAHNEKLFF	TGTGCCAGCAGCTTAGGTACAGCCCATAATGAAAAACTGTTTTTT
once	TRBV28	NA	TRBJ2-1	CASSPLAGGLGEQFF	TGTGCCAGCAGCCCCCTGGCAGGAGGATTGGGTGAGCAGTTCTTC
NA	TRBV29-1	NA	TRBJ1-3	CSVQRTASGNTIYF	TGCAGCGTTCAACGGACAGCCTCTGGAAACACCATATATTTT
NA	TRBV19	NA	TRBJ1-5	CASSTVTVFNQPQHF	TGTGCCAGTAGTACCGTGACAGTGTTCAATCAGCCCCAGCATTTT
NA	TRBV14	NA	TRBJ2-6	CAAMGQDSGANVLTF	TGTGCCGCTATGGGGCAAGATTCTGGGGCCAACGTCCTGACTTTC
once	TRBV4-3	TRBD1	TRBJ2-7	CASSQRQGPSEEQYF	TGCGCCAGCAGCCAAAGACAGGGGCCCTCCGAGGAGCAGTACTTC
NA	TRBV10-3	TRBD1	TRBJ2-5	CAISGVQGGETQYF	TGTGCCATCAGTGGGGTACAGGGGGGAGAGACCCAGTACTTC
once	TRBV4-1	TRBD1	TRBJ2-3	CASSQLFTGGGGTDTQYF	TGCGCCAGCAGCCAACTTTTCACAGGGGGCGGAGGCACAGATACGCAGTATTTT
NA	TRBV5-1	NA	TRBJ2-3	CASGRSALTDTQYF	TGCGCCAGCGGAAGGAGCGCATTGACAGATACGCAGTATTTT
NA	TRBV5-1	NA	TRBJ2-1	CASSLGASAYNEQFF	TGCGCCAGCAGCTTGGGGGCCTCGGCTTACAATGAGCAGTTCTTC
NA	TRBV24-1	NA	TRBJ2-1	CATSDTGQPEQFF	TGTGCCACCAGTGACACCGGACAGCCTGAGCAGTTCTTC
NA	TRBV6-5	NA	TRBJ1-1	CASRMRSGGDTEAFF	TGTGCCAGCAGGATGCGGTCCGGGGGGGACACTGAAGCTTTCTTT
NA	TRBV5-4	TRBD2	TRBJ2-3	CASSSPAGGSVDTQYF	TGTGCCAGCAGCTCCCCCGCGGGAGGATCAGTGGATACGCAGTATTTT
NA	TRBV5-1	TRBD1	TRBJ1-3	CASSLADRGGRSGNTIYF	TGCGCCAGCAGCTTGGCCGACAGGGGAGGACGGTCTGGAAACACCATATATTTT
once	TRBV7-2	NA	TRBJ1-2	CASSFDRGQTGYTF	TGTGCCAGCAGCTTTGACCGCGGCCAAACGGGCTACACCTTC
NA	TRBV3-1/TRBV3-2	NA	TRBJ2-5	CASSHTPRETQYF	TGTGCCAGCAGCCATACCCCCAGGGAGACCCAGTACTTC
NA	TRBV28	TRBD2	TRBJ2-7	CASTPGLAGGTPLEQYF	TGTGCCAGCACTCCGGGACTAGCGGGAGGGACCCCTTTGGAGCAGTACTTC
NA	TRBV7-9	TRBD2	TRBJ2-3	CASSFWTSGSGTQYF	TGTGCCAGCAGCTTCTGGACTAGCGGGAGTGGTACGCAGTATTTT
NA	TRBV28	TRBD1	TRBJ2-2	CASSLGQVNTGELFF	TGTGCCAGCAGTCTCGGACAGGTGAACACCGGGGAGCTGTTTTTT
NA	TRBV29-1	NA	TRBJ1-5	CSAGGLGGEPQHF	TGCAGCGCCGGCGGGCTGGGGGGAGAGCCCCAGCATTTT
NA	TRBV4-2	NA	TRBJ1-4	CASSQPTGQYEKLFF	TGTGCCAGCAGCCAACCCACCGGACAGTATGAAAAACTGTTTTTT
few	TRBV18	NA	TRBJ2-2	CASSPGIITGELFF	TGTGCCAGCTCACCGGGCATAATTACAGGGGAGCTGTTTTTT
NA	TRBV6-5	TRBD1	TRBJ1-2	CASSYEGQRYGYTF	TGTGCCAGCAGTTACGAGGGACAGCGCTATGGCTACACCTTC
NA	TRBV27	NA	TRBJ1-4	CASSLRGFQEKLFF	TGTGCCAGCAGTTTAAGGGGATTTCAAGAAAAACTGTTTTTT
NA	TRBV6-6	NA	TRBJ1-1	CASLGRALSEAFF	TGTGCCAGCCTTGGCAGGGCCCTCTCAGAAGCTTTCTTT
NA	TRBV19	NA	TRBJ1-5	CASMVADNQPQHF	TGTGCCAGTATGGTGGCAGACAATCAGCCCCAGCATTTT
NA	TRBV6-2/TRBV6-3	NA	TRBJ2-1	CASSQGHNNEQFF	TGTGCCAGCAGTCAGGGGCACAACAATGAGCAGTTCTTC
NA	TRBV7-2	NA	TRBJ2-1	CASSLEARATYNEQFF	TGTGCCAGCAGCTTAGAGGCCAGGGCCACCTACAATGAGCAGTTCTTC
NA	TRBV5-6	NA	TRBJ2-3	CASSLGPGQGPWEQYF	TGTGCCAGCAGCTTGGGGCCAGGACAAGGACCCTGGGAGCAGTATTTT
once	TRBV27	NA	TRBJ2-3	CASSSQRVGTDTQYF	TGTGCCAGCAGTTCGCAGCGGGTTGGAACAGATACGCAGTATTTT
NA	TRBV2	NA	TRBJ1-5	CASSGGRGNQPQHF	TGTGCCAGCAGCGGGGGAAGGGGCAATCAGCCCCAGCATTTT
NA	TRBV7-8	TRBD2	TRBJ2-7	CASSLALGGRAYEQYF	TGTGCCAGCAGCTTAGCGCTGGGCGGGAGGGCCTACGAGCAGTACTTC